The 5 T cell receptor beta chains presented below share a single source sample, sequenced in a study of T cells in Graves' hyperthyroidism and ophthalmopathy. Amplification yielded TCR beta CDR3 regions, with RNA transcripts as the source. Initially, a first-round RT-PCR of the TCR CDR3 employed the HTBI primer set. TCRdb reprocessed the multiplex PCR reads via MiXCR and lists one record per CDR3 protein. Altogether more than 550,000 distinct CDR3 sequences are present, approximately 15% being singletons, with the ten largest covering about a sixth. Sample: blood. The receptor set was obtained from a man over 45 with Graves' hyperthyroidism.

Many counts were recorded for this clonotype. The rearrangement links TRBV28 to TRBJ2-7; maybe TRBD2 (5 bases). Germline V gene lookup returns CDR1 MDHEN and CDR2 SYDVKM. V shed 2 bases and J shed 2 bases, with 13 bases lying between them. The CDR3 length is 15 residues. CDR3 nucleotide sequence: TGTGCCAGCAGTTTAAGGACTCCAGCGGCCTACGAGCAGTACTTC. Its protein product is CASSLRTPAAYEQYF. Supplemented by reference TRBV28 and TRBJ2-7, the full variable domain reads DVKVTQSSRYLVKRTGEKVFLECVQDMDHENMFWYRQDPGLGLRLIYFSYDVKMKEKGDIPEGYSVSREKKERFSLILESASTNQTSMYLCASSLRTPAAYEQYFGPGTRLTVT.

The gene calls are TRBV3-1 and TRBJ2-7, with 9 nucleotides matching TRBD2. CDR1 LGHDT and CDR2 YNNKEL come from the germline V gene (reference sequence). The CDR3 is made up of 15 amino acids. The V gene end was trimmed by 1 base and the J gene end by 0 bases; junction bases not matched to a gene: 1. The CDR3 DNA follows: TGTGCCAGCAGCCAAGGTAGCGGGAGCTCCTACGAGCAGTACTTC. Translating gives CASSQGSGSSYEQYF.

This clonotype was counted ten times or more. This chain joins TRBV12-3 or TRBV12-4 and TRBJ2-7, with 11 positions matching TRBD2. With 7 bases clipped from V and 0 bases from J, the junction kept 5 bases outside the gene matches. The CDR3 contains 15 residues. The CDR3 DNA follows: TGTGCCAGCACCTGGGGACTAGCGGCCTCCTACGAGCAGTACTTC. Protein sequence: CASTWGLAASYEQYF.

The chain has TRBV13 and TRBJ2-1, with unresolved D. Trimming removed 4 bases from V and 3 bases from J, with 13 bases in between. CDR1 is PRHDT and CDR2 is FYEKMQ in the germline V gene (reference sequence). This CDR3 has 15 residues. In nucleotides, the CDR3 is TGTGCCAGCAGCTCGCCGCCCCTTAGCTACAATGAGCAGTTCTTC. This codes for CASSSPPLSYNEQFF.

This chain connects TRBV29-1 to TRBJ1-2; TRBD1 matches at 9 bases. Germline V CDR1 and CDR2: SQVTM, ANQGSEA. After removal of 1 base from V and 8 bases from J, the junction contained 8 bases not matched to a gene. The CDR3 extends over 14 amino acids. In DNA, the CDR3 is TGCAGCGTTGAAGCCGGGACAGGGTTTTCGGGCTACACCTTC. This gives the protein CSVEAGTGFSGYTF.